Below, one T cell receptor (beta chain) is given with its context. Its binding antigen is unknown. No qualities accompany the bases; no much larger clone lies one base away. The cohort consisted of 650 to 700 healthy bone marrow donors. At the time of sampling, all cohort members were nominally healthy, though unrecorded immune exposures were likely present. The donor was CMV seropositive and belonged to the group of about 290 seropositive cohort members. A peripheral blood sample was collected from each donor, and TCR beta sequencing was performed on peripheral blood mononuclear cells. Genomic DNA extraction from the blood cell samples was performed with the Qiagen DNeasy Blood Extraction Kit. CDR1 LNHDA and CDR2 SQIVND are derived from the germline V gene (reference sequence). V ends up 3 bases short and J 10 bases short, with an unmatched junction base count of 11. From the cysteine through the phenylalanine, the CDR3 covers 16 amino acids. Only CDR3 DNA is held: 48 bases, read in frame from base 1.

These data originate in a study of cytomegalovirus exposure and HLA in healthy donors (dated 2017 in TCRdb). A note on the overall study: An earlier analysis of approximately 640 of the donors reported 250 to 300 Gb of sequence data and around 110 million unique TCR beta sequences from about 179 million T cells. Every discovery cohort repertoire had been produced on one sequencing platform. The study combined high-throughput TCR immunosequencing, statistical association of individual TCRs with disease status, and machine learning to predict cytomegalovirus infection status. The T cell repertoires of 670 or so subjects were profiled by immunosequencing and related to cytomegalovirus serostatus. In an earlier analysis of over 550 of the donors, high-throughput TCR beta sequencing was used to judge whether each TCR beta V gene segment behaved as functional or pseudogenic. The number of donors typed differed by locus, with roughly 620-630 for A, B, C, DRB1 and DQB1, more than 500 for DQA1, nearly 610 for DPA1, and some 440 for DPB1. Across around 400 genotyped donors of the cohort, an average of about 240,000 unique TCR beta nucleotide sequences per donor were sequenced, and roughly 20% of those sequences were non-productive. Donor age, sex, ethnicity and CMV serostatus were collected together with the repertoire data. To study patterns of TCR occurrence, a later analysis re-analyzed previously published TCR beta repertoires from more than 550 donors and added high-resolution HLA genotyping. Rather than using new phenotypic data, the later analysis identified candidate immune exposures from TCR beta sequences and from how often those sequences occurred across donors. Both class I and class II loci were covered by HLA typing, at four-digit resolution. In addition to the first cohort of approximately 650 subjects, a separate validation cohort of some 120 different subjects was used. Of the 398 genotyped donors, around 81% fell in the genetic ancestry cluster associated with self-reported Caucasian donors. An early release that covered about 600 HLA-typed donors contained about 300 gigabases of sequencing data and 70 million to 100 million unique TCR sequences. A later genetic analysis used genome-wide SNP genotypes for 398 of the 666 donors, treating that subset as a discovery cohort. The study was designed to test whether signatures of past pathogen exposure could be identified by cataloging public T cell receptors. Roughly five DR-DQ haplotypes were handled as single units for association and clustering because linkage in the cohort was strong. On the study overall, not on this receptor specifically: The sequencing pipeline was judged likely to have produced a cluster of highly shared sequence variants as a technical artifact. A further reported finding was that TCR beta sequences accurately predicted the HLA-A and HLA-B alleles for most subjects in the first cohort. When HLA alleles, especially DR and DQ, strongly co-occurred, attributing TCR associations to individual alleles was difficult. Presence/absence analyses assumed roughly uniform sequencing depth across donors, an assumption that may not hold. Because counts were too low, seventeen rarely observed V segments, including chromosome 9 orphons, were excluded from the earlier analysis of fewer than 650 of the donors. Several of the top co-occurrence clusters appeared to be linked to parvovirus B19, influenza, CMV and Epstein-Barr virus, according to a later analysis. V-gene and J-gene trimming of TCR beta chains was associated with a missense DCLRE1C variant in a later genetic analysis, and the association was replicated in an independent cohort. In vitro tests confirmed that three of the cytomegalovirus-associated TCR beta chains recognize cytomegalovirus antigens. In a later analysis, most CMV-associated TCR beta chains were found to appear HLA-restricted, with HLA associations seemingly driven largely by CMV exposure. In an earlier analysis of approximately 590 of the donors, most TCR beta V segments were observed in productive rearrangements about 87% or about 30% of the time, broadly matching IMGT annotations. Some IMGT-functional V segments, including TRBV6-2 and TRBV6-3, could not be distinguished by the 87-base-pair reads and were therefore excluded. Immune exposure information for the cohort was limited to CMV serostatus. A later genetic analysis reported fewer N-insertions in productive TCRs among donors in an Asian-associated ancestry cluster than the roughly 650-donor mean. Across donors, most TCR sequences were observed very rarely, whereas some public TCRs were present in many individuals. The authors suggested that the approach could potentially be extended to other disease states and immunological phenotypes. A total of 164 TCR beta chains were listed by the study as associated with cytomegalovirus. Cytomegalovirus status was reported to be diagnosed by the classifier with high specificity and sensitivity in both the original and validation cohorts. In a later analysis, the rate of TCR association differed among HLA loci, with DRB1 alleles having the most associated TCRs and HLA-C alleles having the fewest. A later analysis associated about 18,000 TCR beta sequences with specific HLA alleles at a false discovery rate of 0.05. Only TCR beta chains were sequenced in this cohort, and the absence of alpha or paired-chain data limited detectable features. In a later analysis, HLA-associated TCR beta chains showed more clonal expansion and lower generation probabilities than non-associated chains that were equally common. Correlated functional status among segregating V segments might be attributable to linkage disequilibrium, but an unknown experimental factor could not be ruled out. HLA typing was unavailable for some donors at each locus, so association tests used only the typed subset.

The library was produced with the immunoSEQ multiplex PCR assay. A mixture of 60 forward primers for TCR Vbeta segments and 13 reverse primers for TCR Jbeta segments was used in the multiplex PCR. The CDR3 region of rearranged TCR beta genes was amplified from genomic DNA with a multiplex PCR assay. The Illumina HiSeq System was used to sequence the amplified TCR beta libraries as 87-base-pair reads. The study's own analysis went as follows. A later analysis tallied 75 million to 85 million unique TCR beta chains across the 700 or so repertoires, and 10 million to 11 million of those chains were shared by two or more donors. Raw reads were error-corrected and collapsed into unique sequences with a nearest-neighbor algorithm that merged closely related sequences to remove PCR and sequencing errors. Alignment of CDR3 sequences to IMGT reference sequences was used to assign V, D and J gene segments. For a sequence to be retained, a match of at least six nucleotides was required to both a V gene segment and a J gene segment. Rearrangements were called productive when the CDR3 lacked stop codons and stayed in frame with V and J; all others were non-productive. Following IMGT convention, CDR3 was defined as the stretch from the second conserved V-encoded cysteine up to the conserved J-encoded phenylalanine. Sequences without an unambiguous match to a single V gene segment were excluded from the earlier analysis of 450 to 750 of the donors. An earlier analysis of 550 to 650 of the donors classified V segments as functional when productive rearrangements were above 56.7% and as segregating when the standard deviation between donors was above 5%. A statistical classification framework was built to diagnose cytomegalovirus status from the catalog of TCR beta chain sequences. In a later analysis, TCR nucleotide sequences were compared against IMGT/GENE-DB human TR gene sequences so that V and J genes could be assigned. A later analysis assigned CDR3 sequences and most-parsimonious VDJ recombination scenarios with the TCRdist pipeline. In a later analysis, each TCR beta chain was defined by its CDR3 amino acid sequence together with its V-gene family, and reads lacking a unique V-gene family were excluded. A later analysis removed 550 to 700 highly shared, low-generation-probability nucleotide sequences to deal with suspected cross-contamination and a sequencing artifact. In a later analysis, a clonal expansion index for each public chain was calculated from normalized within-repertoire ranks of inferred template counts. In a later analysis, generation probabilities were computed using a VDJ recombination model fitted to out-of-frame rearrangements, and the results were checked against IGoR. In a later analysis, hypergeometric tests were used to score TCR-TCR, TCR-HLA and TCR-CMV co-occurrence, with a repertoire-size bias correction applied to TCR pairs. False discovery rates were estimated in a later analysis by permuting HLA or CMV assignments 20 times. In a later analysis, co-occurring TCRs were grouped using DBSCAN, with TCRdist sequence similarity added in when clustering inside HLA-allele-positive subsets. Repertoires with fewer than 30,000 or more than 120,000 public chains, plus five repertoires with anomalous nucleotide sharing, were excluded from co-occurrence clustering. TCRdb holds this immuneACCESS table with in-frame rearrangements only. Some clones are missing; in checked studies, unresolved V genes explain under half, and the rest has no known cause. V, J and clone size derive from that table, while D and trimming were established from the DNA sequence. Within this sample are 150,000 to 180,000 clones, with about 76% of them counted one time only. Less than 10% of the sample rests with the top ten.

The receptor was isolated from a man aged 25-45 years in good health and CMV-seropositive. The rearrangement combines TRBV19 with TRBJ2-3; the junction holds 12 bases that match TRBD2. Specimen: PBMCs. CDR3 sequence: CASSIWGLAGRRAQYF. The sequenced DNA is TGTGCCAGTAGTATTTGGGGACTAGCGGGTCGAAGGGCGCAGTATTTT.